The clone carrying this T cell receptor beta chain has just a few counts. The antigen is unknown. The sample is drawn from a study of blood T cells in healthy people across ages. Broader study findings: When set beside aged donors, long-lived donors presented more naive CD4+ cells and higher diversity.

The people who gave samples were healthy Caucasians from Russia, aged roughly 6 to 100. V lost 2 bases, J lost 5 bases, and 14 bases stayed unmatched. The CDR3 runs 17 residues. CDR1 and CDR2 from the germline V gene are MNHEY and SVGAGI. Using a J-beta primer mix together with a sample-barcoded 5' primer, a second PCR was run for about 6 to 11 cycles. TCRdb passed the 5' RACE reads through MiXCR, listing each CDR3 protein once. Seen here are around 1,800,000 distinct CDR3 sequences, 35% to 50% observed once, and the top ten hold 20% to 25%. The rearrangement joins TRBV6-5 to TRBJ2-7; TRBD1 aligns across 8 bases. This clonotype was sampled from a human donor in good health. The specimen sequenced was blood. CDR3 protein: CASSYVFRVGQVHEQYF. CDR3 in DNA: TGTGCCAGCAGTTACGTATTTAGAGTGGGACAGGTCCACGAGCAGTACTTC.